The 20 T cell receptor beta chains below come from one sample, sequenced in a study of T cell responses to AZD1222 COVID-19 vaccine. Here immunoSEQ multiplex PCR was the method, and the copy in TCRdb shows in-frame clones only, minus some. Counted here are 84,000 or so clones, around nine tenths occurring once; the ten biggest clones make up less than 1.6%. The source was peripheral blood, collected on day 0 of AZD1222 vaccination. The receptor source for this set is an adult in good health.

J is TRBJ2-1 and V is TRBV29-1; the match to TRBD1 covers 8 bases. The CDR3 runs 16 residues. CDR1 is SQVTM, CDR2 ANQGSEA, per germline. V shed 1 base, J shed 7 bases, and the junction held 12 bases outside the gene matches. Here the CDR3 DNA reads TGCAGCGTTGAAGGAAACCCCGGGACAGGTTCAAATGAGCAGTTCTTC. This codes for CSVEGNPGTGSNEQFF.

The V and J genes are TRBV5-8 and TRBJ1-5, with unresolved D. This CDR3 is 14 amino acids long. From germline, CDR1 is SGHTS and CDR2 YDEGEE. Trimming stripped 2 bases from V and 6 bases from J, with 12 bases between. The CDR3 region has the DNA TGTGCCAGCAGCTTAGGCTTTTTGGGTCAGCCCCAGCATTTT. Its protein is CASSLGFLGQPQHF.

The chain is built from TRBV2 and TRBJ2-1; TRBD1 matches at 9 bases. The CDR3 loop spans 15 amino acids. V was pared by 6 bases and J by 6 bases, with 9 bases of the junction left unmatched. Germline assignment: CDR1 SNHLY and CDR2 FYNNEI. CDR3 residues: CASRPGQGLSNEQFF. Written as DNA, the CDR3 is TGTGCCAGCAGACCGGGACAGGGTCTTTCCAATGAGCAGTTCTTC.

The V call is TRBV6-5, the J call TRBJ2-7; no clear D. Per germline, CDR1 MNHEY and CDR2 SVGAGI. The CDR3 contains 13 residues. V lost 6 bases and J 0 bases, leaving 9 bases between the germline ends. CDR3 coding DNA: TGTGCCAGCAGCGTGGCTGGCTCCTACGAGCAGTACTTC. Its protein is CASSVAGSYEQYF.

The V gene is TRBV28, the J gene TRBJ1-2, with D unresolved. Per germline, CDR1 MDHEN and CDR2 SYDVKM. V dropped 6 bases and J dropped 5 bases, with 10 bases sitting between them. CDR3 size: 12 residues. CDR3 residues: CASSSTDYGYTF. CDR3 DNA sequence: TGTGCCAGCAGCAGTACAGATTATGGCTACACCTTC.

DNA for the CDR3: TGTGCTAGTGCCGTGAACACTGAAGCTTTCTTT. Translation: CASAVNTEAFF. The J gene is TRBJ1-1, the V gene TRBV12-5; D ambiguous. This CDR3 is 11 amino acids long. CDR1 LGHNT and CDR2 FRNRAP come from the germline V gene. V shed 7 bases and J shed 0 bases, with 3 bases lying between them.

V is TRBV12-5 and J is TRBJ1-4; 10 bases fit TRBD1. Germline V gene lookup returns CDR1 LGHNT and CDR2 FRNRAP. This CDR3 region has 16 residues. Trimming at V came to 2 bases and at J to 7 bases, leaving 7 bases not matched to a gene. This chain's CDR3 is CASGLSTGTGAEKLFF. CDR3 DNA: TGTGCTAGTGGTTTGTCCACCGGGACAGGGGCTGAAAAACTGTTTTTT.

This chain connects TRBV7-2 to TRBJ2-1; D is possibly TRBD1 (6 bases). The CDR3 runs to 16 residues. V was pared by 0 bases and J by 9 bases, with 18 bases between. The germline gives CDR1 SGHTA, CDR2 FQGNSA. CDR3 region: CASSLAPGPAQGEQFF. Here the CDR3 DNA reads TGTGCCAGCAGCTTAGCGCCCGGACCTGCACAGGGTGAGCAGTTCTTC.

This clone was seen once. The chain recombines TRBV5-4 with TRBJ1-5; the D gene is possibly TRBD1 (5 bases). Germline-derived CDR1 and CDR2 are SGHNT and YYREEE (reference sequence). The CDR3 spans 13 residues. V dropped 3 bases and J dropped 9 bases, with 13 bases sitting between them. CDR3 residues: CASSSNQGGPQHF. The CDR3 nucleotides read TGTGCCAGCAGCTCCAACCAGGGAGGGCCCCAGCATTTT.

The V and J genes are TRBV11-3 and TRBJ2-3; D is possibly TRBD1 or TRBD2 (7 bases each). The V gene's germline CDR1 is SGHNT and CDR2 YENEEA. The CDR3 loop spans 15 amino acids. The V gene lost 5 bases and the J gene lost 2 bases, with 14 bases spanning the gap. The chain's CDR3 is CASSPGRGLTDTQYF. CDR3 nucleotides: TGTGCCAGCAGCCCAGGGAGGGGGCTCACAGATACGCAGTATTTT.

This chain joins TRBV6-5 and TRBJ1-5; 10 nucleotides line up with TRBD1. The V gene end was trimmed by 4 bases and the J gene end by 4 bases; junction bases not matched to a gene: 1. Germline CDR1 reads MNHEY; CDR2 reads SVGAGI. The CDR3 spans 14 residues. CDR3: CASSSDRGNQPQHF. The CDR3 nucleotides are TGTGCCAGCAGTTCGGACAGGGGGAATCAGCCCCAGCATTTT.

V is TRBV5-1 and J is TRBJ1-4, with D unclear. V was trimmed by 6 bases and J by 0 bases, leaving 6 bases between them. CDR1 is SGHRS, CDR2 YFSETQ, per germline. The CDR3 sequence is 13 residues long. CDR3 bases: TGCGCCAGCAAAAGAACAACTAATGAAAAACTGTTTTTT. Protein: CASKRTTNEKLFF. The variable domain in full, completed from reference TRBV5-1 and TRBJ1-4, reads KAGVTQTPRYLIKTRGQQVTLSCSPISGHRSVSWYQQTPGQGLQFLFEYFSETQRNKGNFPGRFSGRQFSNSRSEMNVSTLELGDSALYLCASKRTTNEKLFFGSGTQLSVL.

CDR3 residues: CASSPRGGGTGELFF. CDR3 in DNA: TGTGCCAGCTCACCGAGGGGAGGAGGAACCGGGGAGCTGTTTTTT. The gene calls are TRBV18 and TRBJ2-2, with a tentative D call TRBD2 (6 bases). In germline, CDR1 is KGHSH, CDR2 LQKENI. The germline V and J ends were trimmed by 3 bases and 5 bases, with 13 bases remaining between them. The CDR3 contains 15 residues. Looking up the rest from reference TRBV18 and TRBJ2-2 gives the full variable domain: NAGVMQNPRHLVRRRGQEARLRCSPMKGHSHVYWYRQLPEEGLKFMVYLQKENIIDESGMPKERFSAEFPKEGPSILRIQQVVRGDSAAYFCASSPRGGGTGELFFGEGSRLTVL.

The table lists this clone with a few counts. This chain links TRBV10-3 with TRBJ1-1; 7 positions match TRBD1. V lost 10 bases to trimming and J lost 0 bases; unmatched junction nucleotides: 11. The CDR3 has 15 amino acids. Germline CDR1 reads ENHRY; CDR2 reads SYGVKD. The CDR3 DNA is TGTGCCACTAGAGGGACAGAGCTTATGAACACTGAAGCTTTCTTT. Translating it yields CATRGTELMNTEAFF.

The chain has TRBV27 and TRBJ2-1; 14 nucleotides line up with TRBD2. CDR1 and CDR2 (germline): MNHEY, SMNVEV (reference sequence). The length of the CDR3 is 15 residues. The V gene end was trimmed by 3 bases and the J gene end by 13 bases; junction bases not matched to a gene: 8. Here the CDR3 reads CASSFWGLAGEGQFF. The CDR3 region has the DNA TGTGCCAGCAGTTTTTGGGGACTAGCGGGAGAAGGTCAGTTCTTC.

V gene TRBV2 combines with J gene TRBJ1-3, with 10 bases lining up with TRBD1. After removal of 4 bases from V and 2 bases from J, the junction contained 5 bases not matched to a gene. The germline gives CDR1 SNHLY, CDR2 FYNNEI. The CDR3 runs 16 residues. CDR3 sequence: CASSVTGGVPGNTIYF. DNA for the CDR3: TGTGCCAGCAGTGTGACAGGGGGCGTCCCTGGAAACACCATATATTTT.

The genes are TRBV7-9 and TRBJ1-6; 10 bases line up with TRBD1. The germline V gene encodes CDR1 SEHNR and CDR2 FQNEAQ (reference sequence). The J segment lost 5 bases and the V segment lost 7 bases, leaving 14 bases of the junction unmatched. CDR3 length equals 18 residues. CDR3 DNA: TGTGCCAGCAACGTATACGGACAGGGGGGGATCCATAATTCACCCCTCCACTTT. Translated, it gives CASNVYGQGGIHNSPLHF.

This chain joins TRBV10-2 and TRBJ1-5; TRBD1 is a possible D gene (6 bases). The CDR3 contains 17 residues. V lost 2 bases and J lost 9, with 23 bases in between. Germline values: CDR1 WSHSY, CDR2 SAAADI. This CDR3 reads CASSESEGSGGEGPQHF. The CDR3 DNA is TGCGCCAGCAGTGAGAGTGAGGGGTCGGGGGGCGAGGGGCCCCAGCATTTT.

In its sample, this clone was seen a few times. This chain joins TRBV29-1 and TRBJ1-1, with 10 bases matching TRBD1. Germline CDR1 and CDR2: SQVTM and ANQGSEA. This CDR3 region has 15 residues. Germline trimming cut 4 bases from V and 4 bases from J; bases unmatched to any gene: 9. The DNA for the CDR3 is TGCAGCGTTGGACCGGGACAGGGGTTGGGCACTGAAGCTTTCTTT. Protein: CSVGPGQGLGTEAFF.

The J gene is TRBJ2-2, the V gene TRBV14; the D is unclear. The CDR3 covers 18 residues. Germline V gene data show CDR1 as SGHDN and CDR2 as FVKESK. The V end lost 4 bases, the J end lost 6 bases, and 24 bases lay between the germline ends. The CDR3 is CASSPTMIGLEQAGELFF. CDR3 nucleotides: TGTGCCAGCAGCCCGACCATGATCGGGTTAGAGCAGGCCGGGGAGCTGTTTTTT.